This T cell receptor (beta chain) was identified during a study of T cells in Graves' hyperthyroidism and ophthalmopathy. Whole-study results and caveats: Before onset, by a median of approximately 6.8 months, the model predicted ophthalmopathy.

TCR beta CDR3 regions were amplified from RNA. With the HTBI primer set, the TCR CDR3 went through a first round of RT-PCR. TCRdb re-analysed the multiplex PCR reads in MiXCR, keeping a single row per CDR3 protein. Here the sample spans around 580,000 distinct CDR3 sequences, around 15% being singletons. The J segment lost 5 bases and the V segment lost 1 base, leaving 5 bases of the junction unmatched. Germline V gene sequence: CDR1 PRHDT, CDR2 FYEKMQ (reference sequence). The CDR3 runs to 16 residues. This clonotype was detected many times. The antigen remains unidentified. Not enrolled were patients with uncontrolled infection, other autoimmune disease, pregnancy or lactation.

The receptor was derived from a woman aged 18-30 years with Graves' hyperthyroidism. Sequencing was carried out using blood. The chain combines TRBV13 with TRBJ2-1, with 10 bases that match TRBD2. CDR3 DNA sequence: TGTGCCAGCAGCTTAGTCGCTAGCGGGAGCGACAATGAGCAGTTCTTC. The encoded protein is CASSLVASGSDNEQFF.